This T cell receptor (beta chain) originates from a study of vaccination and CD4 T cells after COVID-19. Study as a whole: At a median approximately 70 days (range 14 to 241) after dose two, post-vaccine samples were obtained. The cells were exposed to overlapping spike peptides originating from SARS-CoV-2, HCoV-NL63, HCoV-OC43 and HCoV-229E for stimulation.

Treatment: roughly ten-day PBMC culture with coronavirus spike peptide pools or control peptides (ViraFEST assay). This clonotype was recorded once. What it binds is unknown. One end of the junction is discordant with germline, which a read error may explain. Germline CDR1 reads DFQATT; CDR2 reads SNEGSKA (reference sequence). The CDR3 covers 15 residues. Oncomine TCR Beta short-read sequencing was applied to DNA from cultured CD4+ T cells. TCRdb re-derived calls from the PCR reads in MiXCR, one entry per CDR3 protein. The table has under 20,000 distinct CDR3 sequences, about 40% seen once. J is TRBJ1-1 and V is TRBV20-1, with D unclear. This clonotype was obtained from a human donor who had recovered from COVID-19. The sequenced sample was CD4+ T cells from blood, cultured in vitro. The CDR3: CGAFDYSRMNTEAFF. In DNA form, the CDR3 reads TGCGGTGCTTTCGATTACAGCCGAATGAACACTGAAGCTTTCTTT.